Below, 18 T cell receptor beta chains from the same sample are listed, as sequenced in a study of blood T cell repertoires in COVID-19. Here immunoSEQ multiplex PCR was the method, and the copy in TCRdb shows in-frame clones only, minus some. Of about 18,000 clones listed, roughly nine tenths are singletons. Sequencing was carried out using peripheral blood. The receptors shown here come from a human donor in a cohort sampled during active COVID-19.

As DNA, the CDR3 is TGTGCCAGCTCACCACAAGGGGTAGGCGAGCAGTACTTC. This sequence encodes CASSPQGVGEQYF. This chain connects TRBV18 to TRBJ2-7; tentative D call: TRBD1 (5 bases). This CDR3 contains 13 residues. The V gene's germline CDR1 is KGHSH and CDR2 LQKENI. V lost 1 base to trimming and J lost 6 bases, with 10 bases between them. The complete variable domain, with remaining parts taken from reference TRBV18 and TRBJ2-7, reads NAGVMQNPRHLVRRRGQEARLRCSPMKGHSHVYWYRQLPEEGLKFMVYLQKENIIDESGMPKERFSAEFPKEGPSILRIQQVVRGDSAAYFCASSPQGVGEQYFGPGTRLTVT.

The chain has TRBV6-5 and TRBJ2-1, with D hard to call. Trimming cost V 0 bases and J 9 bases, with 3 bases left between them. The CDR3 loop spans 11 amino acids. Looked up from germline, CDR1 is MNHEY and CDR2 is SVGAGI. In DNA, the CDR3 is TGTGCCAGCAGTTACTCCGGTGAGCAGTTCTTC. Amino acid sequence: CASSYSGEQFF.

CDR3 nucleotides: TGTGCCAGTAGGACAGTCGGGGAGCTGTTTTTT. Protein: CASRTVGELFF. The rearrangement links TRBV19 to TRBJ2-2; a possible D gene is TRBD1 (5 bases). The germline V and J ends were trimmed by 6 bases and 7 bases, with 6 bases remaining between them. The CDR3 has 11 amino acids. Germline lookup yields CDR1 LNHDA and CDR2 SQIVND (reference sequence). Variable domain in full (rest from reference TRBV19 and TRBJ2-2): DGGITQSPKYLFRKEGQNVTLSCEQNLNHDAMYWYRQDPGQGLRLIYYSQIVNDFQKGDIAEGYSVSREKKESFPLTVTSAQKNPTAFYLCASRTVGELFFGEGSRLTVL.

In nucleotides, the CDR3 is TGTGCTAGTGGATCCGGGACAGGGTCTGGAAACACCATATATTTT. This codes for CASGSGTGSGNTIYF. This chain connects TRBV12-5 to TRBJ1-3; 9 nucleotides align to TRBD1. The ends lost 6 bases at V and 1 base at J; junction bases unmatched: 4. The CDR3 is 15 amino acids. Germline-derived CDR1 and CDR2 are LGHNT and FRNRAP.

V is TRBV6-5 and J is TRBJ1-5; D is undetermined. Germline V gene data show CDR1 as MNHEY and CDR2 as SVGAGI. V was cut by 0 bases and J by 0 bases, with 6 bases left in between. The CDR3 is made up of 15 amino acids. CDR3 loop: CASSYSVDSNQPQHF. The DNA of the CDR3 is TGTGCCAGCAGTTACTCGGTAGATAGCAATCAGCCCCAGCATTTT.

This clone was observed a single time. The rearrangement uses TRBV6-2 or TRBV6-3 and TRBJ1-5, with TRBD1 identical over 7 bases. Trimming took 5 bases from V and 2 from J; bases not matched to a gene: 6. There are 15 residues in the CDR3. Per the germline V gene, CDR1 is MNHEY and CDR2 is SVGEGT. DNA for the CDR3: TGTGCCAGCAGTGCTCTAGACAGGGGCAATCAGCCCCAGCATTTT. It codes for CASSALDRGNQPQHF.

The chain carries TRBV3-1 (or the pseudogene TRBV3-2) and TRBJ1-2; possibly TRBD1 for D (6 bases). The length of the CDR3 is 15 residues. Germline CDR1 and CDR2: LGHDT and YNNKEL (reference sequence). Trimming removed 5 bases from V and 9 bases from J, with 22 bases in between. This CDR3 reads CASSYGGLAVNSYTF. CDR3 sequence (DNA): TGTGCCAGCAGCTATGGGGGCCTGGCAGTCAATAGCTACACCTTC.

The chain links TRBV30 to TRBJ2-1; perhaps TRBD2 as D (6 bases). V was pared by 3 bases and J by 10 bases, with 16 bases between. The germline gives CDR1 GTSNPN, CDR2 SVGIG (reference sequence). The length of the CDR3 is 13 residues. The CDR3: CAWSRESLKEQFF. The CDR3 region has the DNA TGTGCCTGGAGCCGGGAGAGTCTTAAGGAGCAGTTCTTC.

This clone showed up just once. The chain combines TRBV11-3 with TRBJ2-5, with D tentatively TRBD1 (6 bases). Per the germline V gene, CDR1 is SGHNT and CDR2 is YENEEA. V lost 4 bases and J 5 bases, leaving 14 bases between the germline ends. The CDR3 consists of 14 residues. CDR3 residues: CASSSHWGRETQYF. CDR3 DNA: TGTGCCAGCAGCTCCCACTGGGGGCGGGAGACCCAGTACTTC.

As concerns this clone: The limits of the CDR3 on the DNA are not certain, so only TCRdb's listed CDR3 is given. This sequence joins TRBV19 and TRBJ2-2; TRBD1 is the table's D call and was not checked against the DNA. Germline V lookup: CDR1 LNHDA, CDR2 SQIVND (reference sequence). Termini included, the CDR3 measures 14 amino acids. The CDR3 loop reads CASTSGRDTGELFF.

J is TRBJ1-1 and V is TRBV3-1 (or the pseudogene TRBV3-2), with D possibly being TRBD1 (6 bases). V dropped 1 base and J dropped 3 bases, with 12 bases sitting between them. CDR3 length: 15 amino acids. Germline lookup yields CDR1 LGHDT and CDR2 YNNKEL (reference sequence). CDR3 region: CASSQVSGGHTEAFF. The CDR3 region has the DNA TGTGCCAGCAGCCAAGTCTCGGGGGGGCACACTGAAGCTTTCTTT.

This clone is a singleton in its sample. V usage is TRBV7-8 and J usage is TRBJ2-1; 7 nucleotides align to TRBD2. With V trimmed by 4 bases and J by 4 bases, 7 bases remained unmatched. Germline V gene sequence: CDR1 SGHVS, CDR2 FQNEAQ. The CDR3 loop spans 15 amino acids. CDR3 nucleotides: TGTGCCAGCAGCTGGATTAGCGGGCCGTACAATGAGCAGTTCTTC. Its protein is CASSWISGPYNEQFF.

The chain combines TRBV30 with TRBJ2-1; 7 bases are a match to TRBD2. The germline V gene has CDR1 GTSNPN and CDR2 SVGIG (reference sequence). V trimming: 2 bases; J trimming: 15 bases; junction bases outside the gene matches: 16. The CDR3 contains 14 residues. The CDR3 spells CAWSLGSSGPLGFF. For the CDR3, the DNA is TGTGCCTGGAGTCTGGGGTCTAGCGGTCCTCTAGGGTTCTTC. Full variable domain (missing parts from reference TRBV30 and TRBJ2-1): SQTIHQWPATLVQPVGSPLSLECTVEGTSNPNLYWYRQAAGRGLQLLFYSVGIGQISSEVPQNLSASRPQDRQFILSSKKLLLSDSGFYLCAWSLGSSGPLGFFGPGTRLTVL.

The V gene is TRBV5-6, the J gene TRBJ1-2; 9 positions agree with TRBD1. The CDR3 spans 15 residues. The junction had 8 bases not matched to a gene; V was cut back by 4 bases and J by 4 bases. Germline lookup yields CDR1 SGHDT and CDR2 YYEEEE. The DNA for the CDR3 is TGTGCCAGCAGCATACCCGACAGGGGGACCTATGGCTACACCTTC. It translates to CASSIPDRGTYGYTF.

The chain recombines TRBV5-1 with TRBJ1-5; 11 positions agree with TRBD1. The CDR3 contains 16 residues. Per the germline V gene, CDR1 is SGHRS and CDR2 is YFSETQ. The V gene end was trimmed by 1 base and the J gene end by 5 bases; junction bases not matched to a gene: 5. In nucleotides, the CDR3 is TGCGCCAGCAGCTTGCACGGACAGGGGGCAGATCAGCCCCAGCATTTT. Residues: CASSLHGQGADQPQHF.

The chain couples TRBV11-2 to TRBJ2-3; 9 nucleotides line up with TRBD2. The germline V gene encodes CDR1 SGHAT and CDR2 FQNNGV. CDR3 length: 18 amino acids. V shed 5 bases, J shed 1 base, and the junction held 13 bases outside the gene matches. CDR3 loop: CASSVGAGGLVGTDTQYF. The CDR3 bases are TGTGCCAGCAGCGTAGGAGCGGGGGGACTGGTCGGCACAGATACGCAGTATTTT.

The J gene is TRBJ2-1, the V gene TRBV2, with 12 nucleotides matching TRBD2. Germline loops: CDR1 SNHLY, CDR2 FYNNEI. The CDR3 runs 14 residues. V was pared by 3 bases and J by 10 bases, with 4 bases of the junction left unmatched. In DNA form, the CDR3 reads TGTGCCAGCAGTGAGACTAGCGGGAGAGGGGAGCAGTTCTTC. Translating gives CASSETSGRGEQFF.

The chain uses TRBV6-5 and TRBJ1-5; D gene ambiguous. CDR1 is MNHEY and CDR2 is SVGAGI in the germline V gene. Trimming stripped 2 bases from V and 3 bases from J, with 8 bases between. CDR3 size: 14 residues. In DNA form, the CDR3 reads TGTGCCAGCAGTTACAGAGGAAACAATCAGCCCCAGCATTTT. It specifies CASSYRGNNQPQHF.